This T cell receptor (beta chain) stems from a study of vaccination and CD4 T cells after COVID-19. For the study at large: Six male and four female convalescents took part, two of them Hispanic. Study-wide findings and caveats: Detection of a median roughly 85% of reactive clones in convalescent patients was confined to the period after vaccination.

As for treatment: roughly ten-day PBMC culture with coronavirus spike peptide pools or control peptides (ViraFEST assay). The ViraFEST method relied on peptide pools to expand antigen-specific T cells, followed by TCR sequencing. Trimming removed 4 bases at V and 4 bases at J, with 19 bases between. CDR3 length: 17 residues. From germline, CDR1 is KGHDR and CDR2 SFDVKD. At the Johns Hopkins FTIC core, DNA taken from cultured CD4+ T cells was sequenced by way of the Oncomine TCR Beta short-read assay. TCRdb processed the PCR reads anew with MiXCR; each CDR3 protein has one entry. The sample holds about 16,000 distinct CDR3 sequences, around 74% seen once. With regard to this clonotype: The antigen is undetermined.

The rearrangement joins TRBV24-1 to TRBJ1-3; no firm D call. The TCR sequence derives from a human donor who received a COVID-19 vaccine. This material consisted of CD4+ T cells from blood, cultured in vitro, taken after SARS-CoV-2 vaccination. CDR3 amino acids: CATSELPARGEGNTIYF. The CDR3 DNA reads as TGTGCCACCAGTGAACTCCCTGCCCGGGGAGAAGGAAACACCATATATTTT.